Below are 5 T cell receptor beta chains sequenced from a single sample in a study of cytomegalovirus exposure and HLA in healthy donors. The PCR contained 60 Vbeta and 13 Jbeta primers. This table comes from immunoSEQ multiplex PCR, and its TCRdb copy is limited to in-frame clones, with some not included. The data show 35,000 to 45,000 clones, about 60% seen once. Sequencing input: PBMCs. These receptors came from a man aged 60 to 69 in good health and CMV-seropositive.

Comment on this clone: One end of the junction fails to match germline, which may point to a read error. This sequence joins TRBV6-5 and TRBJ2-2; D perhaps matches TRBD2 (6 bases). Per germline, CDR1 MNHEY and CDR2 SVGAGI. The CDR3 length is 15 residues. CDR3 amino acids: CASSYSYARPGGLFF. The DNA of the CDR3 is TGTGCCAGCAGTTACTCGTATGCGAGGCCCGGGGGGCTGTTTTTT.

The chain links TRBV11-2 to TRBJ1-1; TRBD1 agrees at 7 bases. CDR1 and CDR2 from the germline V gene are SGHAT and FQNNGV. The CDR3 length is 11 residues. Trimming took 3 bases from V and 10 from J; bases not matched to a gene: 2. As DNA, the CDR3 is TGTGCCAGCAGCTTCCGGGACAGAGCTTTCTTT. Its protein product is CASSFRDRAFF. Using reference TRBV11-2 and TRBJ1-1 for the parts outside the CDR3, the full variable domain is EAGVAQSPRYKIIEKRQSVAFWCNPISGHATLYWYQQILGQGPKLLIQFQNNGVVDDSQLPKDRFSAERLKGVDSTLKIQPAKLEDSAVYLCASSFRDRAFFGQGTRLTVV.

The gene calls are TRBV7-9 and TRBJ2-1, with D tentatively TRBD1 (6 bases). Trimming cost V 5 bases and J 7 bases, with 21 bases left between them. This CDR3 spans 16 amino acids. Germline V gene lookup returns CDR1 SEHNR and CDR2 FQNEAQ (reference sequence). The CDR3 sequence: CASSTLQGRGRNEQFF. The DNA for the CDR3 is TGTGCCAGCAGCACACTACAGGGACGTGGTCGGAATGAGCAGTTCTTC.

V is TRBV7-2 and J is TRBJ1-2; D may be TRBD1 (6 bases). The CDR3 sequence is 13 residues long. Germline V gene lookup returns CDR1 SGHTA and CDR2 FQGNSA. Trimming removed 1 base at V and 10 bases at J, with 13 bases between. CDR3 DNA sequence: TGTGCCAGCAGCTTAGGGACAGCCTCTGACTACACCTTC. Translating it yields CASSLGTASDYTF.

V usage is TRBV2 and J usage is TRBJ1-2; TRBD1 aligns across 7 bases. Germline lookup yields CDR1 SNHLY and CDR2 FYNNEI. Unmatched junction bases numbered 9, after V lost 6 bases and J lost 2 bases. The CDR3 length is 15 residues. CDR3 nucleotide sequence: TGTGCCAGCAGACCTAGGACAGGTCGAAACTATGGCTACACCTTC. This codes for CASRPRTGRNYGYTF. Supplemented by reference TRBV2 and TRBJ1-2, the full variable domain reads EPEVTQTPSHQVTQMGQEVILRCVPISNHLYFYWYRQILGQKVEFLVSFYNNEISEKSEIFDDQFSVERPDGSNFTLKIRSTKLEDSAMYFCASRPRTGRNYGYTFGSGTRLTVV.